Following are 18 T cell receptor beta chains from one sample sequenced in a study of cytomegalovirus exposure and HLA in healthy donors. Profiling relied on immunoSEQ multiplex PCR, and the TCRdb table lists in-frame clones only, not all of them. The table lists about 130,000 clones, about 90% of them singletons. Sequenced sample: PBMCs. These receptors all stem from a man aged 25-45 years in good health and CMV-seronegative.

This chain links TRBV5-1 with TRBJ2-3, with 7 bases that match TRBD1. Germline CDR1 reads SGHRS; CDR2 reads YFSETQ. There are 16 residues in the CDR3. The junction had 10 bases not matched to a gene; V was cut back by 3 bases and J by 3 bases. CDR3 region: CASSYPLTGSTDTQYF. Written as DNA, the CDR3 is TGCGCCAGCAGCTACCCGCTGACAGGGAGTACAGATACGCAGTATTTT.

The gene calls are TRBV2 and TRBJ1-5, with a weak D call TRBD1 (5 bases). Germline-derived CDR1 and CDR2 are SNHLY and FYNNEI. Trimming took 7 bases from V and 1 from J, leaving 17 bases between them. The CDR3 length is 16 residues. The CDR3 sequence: CASTVGLTGSNQPQHF. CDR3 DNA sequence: TGTGCCAGCACCGTGGGGCTTACCGGGAGCAATCAGCCCCAGCATTTT.

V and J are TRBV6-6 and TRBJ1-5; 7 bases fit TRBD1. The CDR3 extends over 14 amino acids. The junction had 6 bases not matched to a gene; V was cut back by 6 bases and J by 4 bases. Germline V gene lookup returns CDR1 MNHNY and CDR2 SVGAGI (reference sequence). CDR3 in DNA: TGTGCCAGCAGACAACAGGGGCGGAATCAGCCCCAGCATTTT. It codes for CASRQQGRNQPQHF.

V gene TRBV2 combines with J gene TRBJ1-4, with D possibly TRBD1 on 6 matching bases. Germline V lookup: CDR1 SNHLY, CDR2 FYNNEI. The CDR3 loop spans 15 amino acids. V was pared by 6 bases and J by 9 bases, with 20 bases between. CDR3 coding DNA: TGTGCCAGCAGCGAGACAGGTTCCCCGGAGCAAAAACTGTTTTTT. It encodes CASSETGSPEQKLFF.

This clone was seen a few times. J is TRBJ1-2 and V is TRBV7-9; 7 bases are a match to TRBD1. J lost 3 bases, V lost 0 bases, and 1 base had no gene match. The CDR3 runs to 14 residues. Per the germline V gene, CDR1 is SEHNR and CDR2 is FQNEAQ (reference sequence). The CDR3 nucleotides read TGTGCCAGCAGCTTAGCGGGGACAGACTATGGCTACACCTTC. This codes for CASSLAGTDYGYTF.

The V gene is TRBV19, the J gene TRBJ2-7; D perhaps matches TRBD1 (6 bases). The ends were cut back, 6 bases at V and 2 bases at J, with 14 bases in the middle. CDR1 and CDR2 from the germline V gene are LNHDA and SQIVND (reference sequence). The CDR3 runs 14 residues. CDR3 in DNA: TGTGCCAGTAGCCGGGACATCGAAACCTACGAGCAGTACTTC. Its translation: CASSRDIETYEQYF.

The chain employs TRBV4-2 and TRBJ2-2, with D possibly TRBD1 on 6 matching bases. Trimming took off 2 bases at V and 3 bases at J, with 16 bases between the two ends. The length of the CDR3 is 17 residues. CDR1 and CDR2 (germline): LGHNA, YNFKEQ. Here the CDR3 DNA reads TGTGCCAGCAGCCAACTCAAACAGGGTCGGGACACCGGGGAGCTGTTTTTT. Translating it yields CASSQLKQGRDTGELFF.

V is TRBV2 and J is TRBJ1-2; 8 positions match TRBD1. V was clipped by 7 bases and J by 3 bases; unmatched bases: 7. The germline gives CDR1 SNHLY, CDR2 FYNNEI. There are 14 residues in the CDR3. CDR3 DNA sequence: TGTGCCAGCAACCGGGACAGGAGCGACTATGGCTACACCTTC. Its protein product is CASNRDRSDYGYTF.

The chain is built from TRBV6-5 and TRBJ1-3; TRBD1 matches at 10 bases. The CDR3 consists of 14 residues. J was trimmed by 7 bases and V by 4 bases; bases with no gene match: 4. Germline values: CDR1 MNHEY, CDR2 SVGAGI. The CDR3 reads CASSWDRGGNTIYF. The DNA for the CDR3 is TGTGCCAGCAGTTGGGACAGGGGAGGGAACACCATATATTTT.

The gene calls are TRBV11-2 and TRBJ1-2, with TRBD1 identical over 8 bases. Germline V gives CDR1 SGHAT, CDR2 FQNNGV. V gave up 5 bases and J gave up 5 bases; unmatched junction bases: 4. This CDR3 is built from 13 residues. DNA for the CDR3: TGTGCCAGCAGCCGGACAGGGTTGTATGGCTACACCTTC. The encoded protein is CASSRTGLYGYTF.

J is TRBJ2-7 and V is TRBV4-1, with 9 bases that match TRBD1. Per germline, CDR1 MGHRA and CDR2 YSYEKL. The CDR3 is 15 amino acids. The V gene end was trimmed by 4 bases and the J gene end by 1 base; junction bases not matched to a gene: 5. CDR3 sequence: CASSPGQGLSYEQYF. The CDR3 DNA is TGCGCCAGCAGCCCGGGACAGGGACTATCCTACGAGCAGTACTTC.

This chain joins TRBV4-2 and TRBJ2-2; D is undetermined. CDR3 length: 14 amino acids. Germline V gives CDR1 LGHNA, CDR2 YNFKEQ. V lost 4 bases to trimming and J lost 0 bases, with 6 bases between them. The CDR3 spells CASSRQTNTGELFF. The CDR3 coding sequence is TGTGCCAGCAGCCGCCAGACGAACACCGGGGAGCTGTTTTTT.

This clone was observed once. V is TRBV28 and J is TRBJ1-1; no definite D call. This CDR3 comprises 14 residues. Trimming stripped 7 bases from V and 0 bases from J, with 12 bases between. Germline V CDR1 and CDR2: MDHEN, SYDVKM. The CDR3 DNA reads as TGTGCCAGCATCCCAGTGGAGTTGAACACTGAAGCTTTCTTT. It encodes CASIPVELNTEAFF.

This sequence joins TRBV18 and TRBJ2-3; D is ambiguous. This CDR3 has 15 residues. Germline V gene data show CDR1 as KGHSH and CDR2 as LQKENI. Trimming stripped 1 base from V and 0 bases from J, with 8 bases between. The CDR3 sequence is CASSPRSTSTDTQYF. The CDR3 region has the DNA TGTGCCAGCTCACCACGGTCCACTAGCACAGATACGCAGTATTTT. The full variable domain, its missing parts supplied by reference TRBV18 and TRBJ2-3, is NAGVMQNPRHLVRRRGQEARLRCSPMKGHSHVYWYRQLPEEGLKFMVYLQKENIIDESGMPKERFSAEFPKEGPSILRIQQVVRGDSAAYFCASSPRSTSTDTQYFGPGTRLTVL.

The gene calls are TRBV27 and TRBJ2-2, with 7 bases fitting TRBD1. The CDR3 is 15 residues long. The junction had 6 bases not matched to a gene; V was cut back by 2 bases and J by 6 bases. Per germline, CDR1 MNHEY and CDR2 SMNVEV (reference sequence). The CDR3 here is CASSLNTGVPGELFF. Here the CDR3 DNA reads TGTGCCAGCAGTTTAAATACAGGGGTCCCCGGGGAGCTGTTTTTT.

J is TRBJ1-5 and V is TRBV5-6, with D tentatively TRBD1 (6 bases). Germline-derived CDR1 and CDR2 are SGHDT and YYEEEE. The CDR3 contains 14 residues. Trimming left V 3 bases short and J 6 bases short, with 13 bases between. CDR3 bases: TGTGCCAGCAGCTGGTCAGGGGTGATTCAGCCCCAGCATTTT. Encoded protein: CASSWSGVIQPQHF.

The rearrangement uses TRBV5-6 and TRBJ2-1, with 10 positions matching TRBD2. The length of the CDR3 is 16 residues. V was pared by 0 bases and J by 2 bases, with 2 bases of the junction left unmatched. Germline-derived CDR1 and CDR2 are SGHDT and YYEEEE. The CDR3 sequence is CASSLGSGGAYNEQFF. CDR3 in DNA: TGTGCCAGCAGCTTGGGGAGCGGGGGGGCCTACAATGAGCAGTTCTTC.

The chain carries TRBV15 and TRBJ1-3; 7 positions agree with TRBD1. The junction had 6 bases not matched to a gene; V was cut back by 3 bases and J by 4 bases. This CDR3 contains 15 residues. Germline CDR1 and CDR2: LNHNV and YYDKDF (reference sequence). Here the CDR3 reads CATSSPGTAGNTIYF. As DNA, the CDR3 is TGTGCCACCAGCAGCCCCGGGACAGCCGGAAACACCATATATTTT.